Listed here are 4 T cell receptor beta chains from one sample, sequenced in a study of blood T cell repertoires in COVID-19 (dated by TCRdb to about 2020). The library was built by means of the immunoSEQ multiplex PCR assay. Sourced from immuneACCESS, this table was stored by TCRdb with only in-frame sequences that have V and J called. A share of the clones is absent; for the studies checked, an unresolved V gene accounts for under half, and the remainder has no known explanation. This sample is represented by 350,000 to 400,000 clones; about 89% of them were singletons. Together, the top ten hold around 3% of the sample. The sequencing input was peripheral blood. The receptors shown here come from a woman aged 30 to 39 with COVID-19, enrolled during active disease.

V gene TRBV6-5 combines with J gene TRBJ2-5; the match to TRBD1 covers 7 bases. This CDR3 contains 16 residues. Germline CDR1 and CDR2: MNHEY and SVGAGI. J was trimmed by 5 bases and V by 0 bases; bases with no gene match: 9. DNA of the CDR3: TGTGCCAGCAGTTACTCAAGTTTTTTCAGGGGGGAGACCCAGTACTTC. It is translated as CASSYSSFFRGETQYF.

V and J are TRBV7-2 and TRBJ2-7; TRBD1 might be the D (6 bases). Trimming removed 4 bases at V and 3 bases at J, with 16 bases between. Germline loops: CDR1 SGHTA, CDR2 FQGNSA. The CDR3 extends over 15 amino acids. This CDR3 is CASSSLRDTYYEQYF. The CDR3 region has the DNA TGTGCCAGCAGCTCACTACGGGACACCTACTACGAGCAGTACTTC. The whole variable domain, filled in from reference TRBV7-2 and TRBJ2-7, reads GAGVSQSPSNKVTEKGKDVELRCDPISGHTALYWYRQSLGQGLEFLIYFQGNSAPDKSGLPSDRFSAERTGGSVSTLTIQRTQQEDSAVYLCASSSLRDTYYEQYFGPGTRLTVT.

The chain is built from TRBV24-1 and TRBJ2-3; tentative D call: TRBD1 (6 bases). The germline V gene encodes CDR1 KGHDR and CDR2 SFDVKD. This CDR3 has 12 residues. V lost 6 bases and J 3 bases, leaving 6 bases between the germline ends. CDR3 amino acids: CATSQGTDTQYF. As DNA, the CDR3 is TGTGCCACCAGTCAGGGGACAGATACGCAGTATTTT.

This sequence joins TRBV19 and TRBJ1-2; 9 nucleotides agree with TRBD1. V trimming: 7 bases; J trimming: 8 bases; junction bases outside the gene matches: 11. The CDR3 sequence is 14 residues long. The germline V gene encodes CDR1 LNHDA and CDR2 SQIVND (reference sequence). This CDR3 is CASKPWTGEGGYTF. CDR3 bases: TGTGCCAGTAAGCCTTGGACAGGGGAAGGAGGCTACACCTTC.